The rows below give T cell receptor beta chains drawn from one sample of a study of cytomegalovirus exposure and HLA in healthy donors. Repertoires were generated with immunoSEQ multiplex PCR, while TCRdb's copy carries only in-frame clones and drops some. The top ten clones hold less than 15% of a sample with fewer than 200,000 clones, roughly 79% of them seen once. Sequenced: PBMCs. These TCRs come from a woman aged 45 to 65 in good health and CMV-seronegative. Each CDR3 is given with its conserved first and last residue. A D gene is named only where the DNA matches it firmly. The size of a clone is reported for some rows only, either as once, few or many, or as a class for expanded clones.

size	V	D	J	CDR3	DNA
-	TRBV6-1	-	TRBJ2-1	CASSSTSLGNNEQFF	TGTGCCAGCAGTTCGACTAGTTTGGGGAACAATGAGCAGTTCTTC
-	TRBV11-2	-	TRBJ2-7	CASSLVAGPYEQYF	TGTGCCAGCAGCTTAGTGGCAGGGCCCTACGAGCAGTACTTC
-	TRBV5-4	-	TRBJ2-7	CASSAGISTYEQYF	TGTGCCAGCAGCGCCGGGATTAGCACCTACGAGCAGTACTTC
-	TRBV27	-	TRBJ2-7	CASKATHSYEQYF	TGTGCCAGCAAGGCGACACACTCCTACGAGCAGTACTTC
-	TRBV9	TRBD1	TRBJ1-2	CASSVATGGWNLGGYTF	TGTGCCAGCAGCGTAGCGACAGGGGGTTGGAATTTAGGTGGCTACACCTTC
-	TRBV7-2	-	TRBJ2-2	CASSRNRATGELFF	TGTGCCAGCAGCCGTAACAGGGCCACCGGGGAGCTGTTTTTT
once	TRBV7-8	-	TRBJ1-2	CASSLGSRAVGGYTF	TGTGCCAGCAGCTTAGGTTCGCGGGCAGTAGGAGGCTACACCTTC
-	TRBV11-2	-	TRBJ2-5	CASSLGRGFDQETQYF	TGTGCCAGCAGCTTAGGTCGGGGTTTTGACCAAGAGACCCAGTACTTC
-	TRBV28	TRBD2	TRBJ2-7	CASRSSGGTLYEQYF	TGTGCCAGCAGGTCAAGCGGGGGAACCCTCTACGAGCAGTACTTC
-	TRBV5-1	TRBD1	TRBJ2-3	CASSLVAGGADTQYF	TGCGCCAGCAGCTTGGTGGCAGGGGGCGCGGATACGCAGTATTTT
-	TRBV7-9	-	TRBJ2-1	CASAGFINEQFF	TGTGCCAGCGCAGGTTTCATCAATGAGCAGTTCTTC
-	TRBV7-2	TRBD2	TRBJ2-4	CASSETSGGLVKNIQYF	TGTGCCAGCAGCGAGACTAGCGGTGGATTAGTCAAAAACATTCAGTACTTC
-	TRBV5-4	TRBD2	TRBJ2-3	CASLREPGLAGGTDTQYF	TGTGCCAGCCTCCGCGAGCCGGGACTAGCGGGGGGCACAGATACGCAGTATTTT
once	TRBV29-1	-	TRBJ2-1	CSVEEYGTDSINEQFF	TGCAGCGTTGAAGAGTACGGGACGGACAGCATCAATGAGCAGTTCTTC
-	TRBV2	-	TRBJ1-2	CASSESVEGYTF	TGTGCCAGCAGTGAAAGTGTGGAGGGCTACACCTTC
-	TRBV29-1	-	TRBJ2-7	CSAVVSGYEQYF	TGCAGCGCAGTCGTTTCGGGCTACGAGCAGTACTTC
-	TRBV5-1	-	TRBJ2-7	CASSSGYYEQYF	TGCGCCAGCAGCTCAGGGTACTACGAGCAGTACTTC
-	TRBV2	-	TRBJ2-2	CASSLRAGENTGELFF	TGTGCCAGCAGCCTCCGGGCAGGGGAAAACACCGGGGAGCTGTTTTTT
few	TRBV5-1	TRBD1	TRBJ1-2	CASSPGQGASYGYTF	TGCGCCAGCAGCCCAGGTCAGGGGGCGAGCTATGGCTACACCTTC
-	TRBV29-1	TRBD1	TRBJ1-1	CSVSYIKGQGRTEAFF	TGCAGCGTCTCATATATTAAGGGACAGGGTAGGACTGAAGCTTTCTTT
-	TRBV20-1	TRBD2	TRBJ2-7	CSASGRDEQYF	TGCAGTGCCTCCGGGAGGGACGAGCAGTACTTC
many	TRBV6-6	TRBD1	TRBJ2-7	CASSSTGTGSYEQYF	TGTGCCAGCAGCAGTACCGGGACAGGGTCCTACGAGCAGTACTTC
-	TRBV28	TRBD1	TRBJ1-5	CASRRTGGTGSNQPQHF	TGTGCCAGCAGGCGGACAGGGGGCACGGGGAGCAATCAGCCCCAGCATTTT
few	TRBV4-3	TRBD2	TRBJ2-2	CASSQGLAGVSTGELFF	TGCGCCAGCAGCCAAGGACTAGCGGGAGTGAGCACCGGGGAGCTGTTTTTT
-	TRBV7-9	TRBD1	TRBJ1-1	CASSQPDRGATEAFF	TGTGCCAGCAGTCAGCCCGACAGGGGGGCCACTGAAGCTTTCTTT
-	TRBV28	-	TRBJ1-2	CASCPLGLNYGYTF	TGTGCCAGCTGTCCCCTCGGGTTAAACTATGGCTACACCTTC
-	TRBV27	-	TRBJ2-5	CASSSQGETQYF	TGTGCCAGCAGTTCCCAGGGGGAGACCCAGTACTTC
-	TRBV7-3	TRBD2	TRBJ2-2	CASSPRGGTNTGELFF	TGTGCCAGCAGCCCCCGGGGGGGCACGAACACCGGGGAGCTGTTTTTT
once	TRBV4-3	TRBD2	TRBJ2-1	CASSRTSGGLNNEQFF	TGCGCCAGCAGCAGAACTAGCGGGGGTTTAAACAATGAGCAGTTCTTC
-	TRBV27	TRBD2	TRBJ2-5	CASSPYSGSTQETQYF	TGTGCCAGCAGTCCGTATAGCGGGAGCACCCAAGAGACCCAGTACTTC
-	TRBV4-3	-	TRBJ2-1	CASSQDLLAATNEQFF	TGCGCCAGCAGCCAAGATCTGTTAGCGGCGACGAATGAGCAGTTCTTC
-	TRBV30	-	TRBJ1-5	CAWSVGGGRNQPQHF	TGTGCCTGGAGTGTTGGGGGCGGTCGCAATCAGCCCCAGCATTTT
-	TRBV28	TRBD2	TRBJ2-5	CASSSSSGGGQETQYF	TGTGCCAGCAGCTCTTCTAGCGGGGGGGGGCAAGAGACCCAGTACTTC
-	TRBV6-5	TRBD1	TRBJ2-7	CASRYYRGPDYEQYF	TGTGCCAGCAGATACTACAGGGGACCAGACTACGAGCAGTACTTC
-	TRBV9	TRBD1	TRBJ2-1	CASSGDSYNEQFF	TGTGCCAGCAGCGGGGACAGCTACAATGAGCAGTTCTTC
-	TRBV6-5	TRBD1	TRBJ2-7	CASSQTGGYEQYF	TGTGCCAGCAGTCAAACAGGGGGCTACGAGCAGTACTTC
-	TRBV19	-	TRBJ1-5	CASSIVSQPQHF	TGTGCCAGTAGTATAGTTAGTCAGCCCCAGCATTTT
once	TRBV14	-	TRBJ1-1	CASSQDLEGEAFF	TGTGCCAGCAGCCAAGATTTGGAGGGTGAAGCTTTCTTT
-	TRBV15	-	TRBJ1-1	CATSRDLSPEAFF	TGTGCCACCAGCAGAGATCTTAGTCCTGAAGCTTTCTTT
-	TRBV21-1	-	TRBJ2-6	CASSNGQGWGANVLTF	TGTGCCAGCAGCAATGGACAGGGGTGGGGGGCCAACGTCCTGACTTTC
-	TRBV7-8	-	TRBJ2-1	CASSLKSAGSHNEQFF	TGTGCCAGCAGCTTAAAATCGGCCGGGTCTCACAATGAGCAGTTCTTC
-	TRBV15	-	TRBJ1-1	CATSRDAAKGTEAFF	TGTGCCACCAGCAGAGATGCGGCCAAAGGAACTGAAGCTTTCTTT
-	TRBV15	TRBD1	TRBJ1-6	CATSRDLQDRSPLHF	TGTGCCACCAGCAGAGATCTTCAGGACAGGTCACCCCTCCACTTT
once	TRBV4-2	TRBD2	TRBJ2-6	CASSQAGLANSGANVLTF	TGTGCCAGCAGCCAGGCGGGACTAGCCAACTCTGGGGCCAACGTCCTGACTTTC
few	TRBV15	-	TRBJ1-1	CATSRDGAKNTEAFF	TGTGCCACCAGCAGAGACGGAGCGAAAAACACTGAAGCTTTCTTT
-	TRBV7-3	TRBD1	TRBJ2-5	CASGEGAGETQYF	TGTGCCAGCGGAGAGGGGGCTGGAGAGACCCAGTACTTC
-	TRBV6-5	-	TRBJ1-6	CASRISERSPLHF	TGTGCCAGCAGGATTTCGGAGCGTTCACCCCTCCACTTT
-	TRBV5-4	-	TRBJ1-2	CASSSPRAGGRYGYTF	TGTGCCAGCAGCTCCCCGCGGGCGGGGGGTCGTTATGGCTACACCTTC
once	TRBV5-6	-	TRBJ1-2	CASSQEDYGYTF	TGTGCCAGCAGCCAAGAGGACTATGGCTACACCTTC
-	TRBV28	-	TRBJ1-2	CASGTPQNYGYTF	TGTGCCAGTGGGACACCTCAAAACTATGGCTACACCTTC
-	TRBV30	-	TRBJ2-3	CAASRGSTDTQYF	TGTGCCGCGAGCAGGGGAAGCACAGATACGCAGTATTTT